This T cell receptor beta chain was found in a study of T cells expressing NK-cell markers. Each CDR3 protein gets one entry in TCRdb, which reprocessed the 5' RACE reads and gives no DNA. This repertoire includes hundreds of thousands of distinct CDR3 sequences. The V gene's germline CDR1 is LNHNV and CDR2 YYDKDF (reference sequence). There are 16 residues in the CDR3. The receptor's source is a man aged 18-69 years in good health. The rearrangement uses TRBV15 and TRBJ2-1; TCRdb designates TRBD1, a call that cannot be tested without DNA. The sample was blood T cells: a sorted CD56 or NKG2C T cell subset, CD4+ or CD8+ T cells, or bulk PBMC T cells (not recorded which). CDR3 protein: CATSRIRTGAYNEQFF.